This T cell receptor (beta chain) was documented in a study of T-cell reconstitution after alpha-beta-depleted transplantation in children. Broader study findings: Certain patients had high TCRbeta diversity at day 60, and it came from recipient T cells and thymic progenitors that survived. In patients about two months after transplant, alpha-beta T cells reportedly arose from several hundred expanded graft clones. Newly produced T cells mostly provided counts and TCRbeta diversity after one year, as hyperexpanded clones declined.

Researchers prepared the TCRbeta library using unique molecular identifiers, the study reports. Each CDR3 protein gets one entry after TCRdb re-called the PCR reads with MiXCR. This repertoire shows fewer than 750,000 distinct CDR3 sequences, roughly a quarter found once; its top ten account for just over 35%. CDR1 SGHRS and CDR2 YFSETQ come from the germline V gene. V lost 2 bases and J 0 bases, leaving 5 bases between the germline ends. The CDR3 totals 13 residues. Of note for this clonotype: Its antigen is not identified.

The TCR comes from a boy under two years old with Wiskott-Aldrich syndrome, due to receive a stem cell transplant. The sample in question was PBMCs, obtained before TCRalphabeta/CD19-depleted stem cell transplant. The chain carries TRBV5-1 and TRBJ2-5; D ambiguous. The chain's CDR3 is CASSFDYQETQYF. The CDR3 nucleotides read TGCGCCAGCAGCTTTGACTACCAAGAGACCCAGTACTTC.